A selection of T cell receptor beta chains follows, all from one sample in a study of T cells in Graves' hyperthyroidism and ophthalmopathy. TCRdb re-analysed the multiplex PCR reads in MiXCR, keeping a single row per CDR3 protein. This table has about 500,000 distinct CDR3 sequences, roughly 45% appearing once. Input material: peripheral blood or thyroid tissue (not recorded which). These receptors all stem from an adult woman with Graves' disease, either hyperthyroidism or ophthalmopathy (not recorded which). Both conserved end residues are part of each CDR3. The D gene is left open where the match is weak. Rows may omit the clone size; those that give it use once, few, many or a size class.

D gene,J gene,V gene,clone size,CDR3 protein,CDR3 DNA
-,TRBJ2-7,TRBV6-6,-,CASRTDVFSYEQYF,TGTGCCAGCAGGACGGACGTCTTCTCCTACGAGCAGTACTTC
-,TRBJ2-5,TRBV4-1,many,CASSFGTGRWTQYF,TGCGCCAGCAGCTTCGGGACGGGAAGATGGACCCAGTACTTC
-,TRBJ1-1,TRBV2,-,CASNPEENTEAFF,TGTGCCAGCAACCCGGAGGAGAACACTGAAGCTTTCTTT
TRBD1,TRBJ2-2,TRBV28,-,CASSFDRVRGELFF,TGTGCCAGCAGTTTCGACAGGGTGCGAGGGGAGCTGTTTTTT
TRBD1,TRBJ1-1,TRBV7-9,-,CASSFSTGGKAEAFF,TGTGCCAGCAGCTTCTCGACAGGGGGCAAGGCTGAAGCTTTCTTT
TRBD1,TRBJ2-5,TRBV20-1,many,CSATGTYRGETQYF,TGCAGTGCTACCGGGACTTACAGGGGGGAGACCCAGTACTTC
-,TRBJ1-5,TRBV6-1,-,CASSEQGTLGNQPQHF,TGTGCCAGCAGTGAACAGGGAACTCTGGGCAATCAGCCCCAGCATTTT
-,TRBJ1-1,TRBV2,-,CASSDTAQAFF,TGTGCCAGCAGTGACACGGCTCAAGCTTTCTTT
-,TRBJ2-7,TRBV2,-,CASQGPEIYEQYF,TGTGCCAGTCAGGGCCCCGAAATCTACGAGCAGTACTTC
TRBD1,TRBJ2-5,TRBV20-1,-,CSASDRGWETQYF,TGCAGTGCCAGTGACAGGGGGTGGGAGACCCAGTACTTC
TRBD2,TRBJ2-2,TRBV20-1,-,CSARGTSGTLGTGELFF,TGCAGTGCTAGAGGGACTAGCGGCACTTTGGGGACCGGGGAGCTGTTTTTT
TRBD2,TRBJ2-5,TRBV20-1,-,CSAYEGTSEETQYF,TGCAGTGCTTACGAGGGGACTAGCGAAGAGACCCAGTACTTC
-,TRBJ2-6,TRBV30,-,CAWMARGSGANVLTF,TGTGCCTGGATGGCCAGGGGCTCTGGGGCCAACGTCCTGACTTTC
-,TRBJ1-1,TRBV11-1,-,CASSLSGAHGAFF,TGTGCCAGCAGTTTGTCAGGGGCGCACGGTGCTTTCTTT
-,TRBJ1-6,TRBV20-1,few,CSSGTGYNSPLHF,TGCAGTTCCGGAACAGGGTACAATTCACCCCTCCACTTT
-,TRBJ1-1,TRBV29-1,many,CSVDVSGNTEAFF,TGCAGCGTTGATGTTTCCGGGAACACTGAAGCTTTCTTT
-,TRBJ2-7,TRBV7-9,-,CASSTRTGELSYEQYF,TGTGCCAGCAGTACCAGGACCGGCGAGCTATCCTACGAGCAGTACTTC
TRBD2,TRBJ2-2,TRBV7-9,-,CASRPPSGSITGELFF,TGTGCCAGCAGACCCCCTAGCGGGTCAATCACCGGGGAGCTGTTTTTT
TRBD1,TRBJ2-6,TRBV19,-,CASSNTGAGANVLTF,TGTGCCAGTAGTAACACAGGGGCTGGGGCCAACGTCCTGACTTTC
-,TRBJ1-2,TRBV10-3,-,CAISAGPVGYGYTF,TGTGCCATCAGTGCAGGTCCCGTTGGTTATGGCTACACCTTC
-,TRBJ1-1,TRBV29-1,many,CSVPGRGAEAFF,TGCAGCGTCCCCGGGAGAGGGGCCGAAGCTTTCTTT
-,TRBJ2-5,TRBV5-1,once,CASSLSGNPQETQYF,TGCGCCAGCAGCTTATCGGGGAACCCCCAAGAGACCCAGTACTTC
-,TRBJ2-7,TRBV6-1,few,CASSEAFSYEQYF,TGTGCCAGCAGTGAAGCGTTCTCCTACGAGCAGTACTTC
-,TRBJ2-7,TRBV5-1,-,CASSLRQDLSEQYF,TGCGCCAGCAGCTTGAGACAGGATTTAAGCGAGCAGTACTTC
-,TRBJ1-3,TRBV20-1,few,CSARSGAPGNTIYF,TGCAGTGCTAGATCAGGGGCTCCTGGAAACACCATATATTTT
-,TRBJ2-6,TRBV2,-,CASSQTDSGANVLTF,TGTGCCAGCAGCCAAACAGACTCTGGGGCCAACGTCCTGACTTTC
TRBD1,TRBJ2-2,TRBV29-1,-,CSVRDRVSGELFF,TGCAGCGTCCGGGACAGGGTTTCCGGGGAGCTGTTTTTT
-,TRBJ1-1,TRBV28,-,CASSSPGILKMNTEAFF,TGTGCCAGCAGTTCACCGGGGATTTTGAAAATGAACACTGAAGCTTTCTTT
-,TRBJ1-5,TRBV10-3,-,CAISDGGGQPQHF,TGTGCCATCAGTGACGGGGGAGGCCAGCCCCAGCATTTT
TRBD2,TRBJ2-5,TRBV6-1,once,CASSEAASGRARETQYF,TGTGCCAGCAGTGAAGCTGCTAGCGGGAGGGCCAGGGAGACCCAGTACTTC
-,TRBJ1-6,TRBV20-1,many,CSARDGEQGDNSPLHF,TGCAGTGCTAGAGATGGGGAACAGGGAGATAATTCACCCCTCCACTTT
-,TRBJ1-5,TRBV24-1,few,CATSDLGGNQPQHF,TGTGCCACCAGTGATCTTGGGGGTAATCAGCCCCAGCATTTT
-,TRBJ1-2,TRBV2,-,CASASHGDGYTF,TGTGCCAGCGCTAGTCATGGAGATGGCTACACCTTC
TRBD1,TRBJ1-1,TRBV6-2/TRBV6-3,-,CASTDPQGGRSEAFF,TGTGCCAGCACCGATCCTCAGGGGGGGAGGTCTGAAGCTTTCTTT
TRBD1,TRBJ1-4,TRBV3-1,many,CASSQAGGREKLFF,TGTGCCAGCAGCCAAGCAGGGGGCCGTGAAAAACTGTTTTTT
TRBD1,TRBJ1-3,TRBV2,-,CASSGDSPRALSGNTIYF,TGTGCCAGCAGTGGGGACAGTCCTCGGGCACTTTCTGGAAACACCATATATTTT
TRBD1,TRBJ1-5,TRBV2,many,CASNLDRGNQPQHF,TGTGCCAGCAATCTCGACAGGGGCAATCAGCCCCAGCATTTT
TRBD2,TRBJ2-5,TRBV20-1,-,CSAKGTSGVQETQYF,TGCAGTGCTAAGGGGACTAGCGGGGTACAAGAGACCCAGTACTTC
TRBD1,TRBJ1-4,TRBV7-2,-,CASSLGPLGQGDPTNEKLFF,TGTGCCAGCAGCTTAGGTCCATTGGGACAGGGAGACCCAACTAATGAAAAACTGTTTTTT
TRBD1,TRBJ1-5,TRBV30,-,CAWSGTGDGQPQHF,TGTGCCTGGAGCGGGACAGGGGACGGCCAGCCCCAGCATTTT
-,TRBJ2-7,TRBV10-2,-,CASRSTYEQYF,TGTGCCAGCAGAAGCACCTACGAGCAGTACTTC
-,TRBJ1-2,TRBV12-3/TRBV12-4,many,CASSFGRDYGYTF,TGTGCCAGCAGTTTCGGCAGGGACTATGGCTACACCTTC
-,TRBJ1-1,TRBV19,-,CASSTDGTNTEAFF,TGTGCCAGTAGTACGGACGGTACGAACACTGAAGCTTTCTTT
-,TRBJ2-7,TRBV7-9,many,CASSSGTDYTYEQYF,TGTGCCAGCAGCTCCGGGACGGATTATACCTACGAGCAGTACTTC
-,TRBJ2-7,TRBV20-1,many,CSVTAGVNYEQYF,TGCAGTGTTACCGCCGGGGTAAACTACGAGCAGTACTTC
-,TRBJ1-2,TRBV20-1,-,CSAGGWGYTF,TGCAGTGCTGGGGGTTGGGGCTACACCTTC
-,TRBJ1-1,TRBV5-1,many,CASSLQGHDTEAFF,TGCGCCAGCAGCTTGCAGGGGCATGACACTGAAGCTTTCTTT
-,TRBJ1-1,TRBV10-3,-,CAISVSRGRGTEAFF,TGTGCCATCAGTGTGTCCCGGGGGAGAGGCACTGAAGCTTTCTTT
TRBD1,TRBJ1-1,TRBV12-3/TRBV12-4,many,CASSTVRTGHTEAFF,TGTGCCAGCAGTACCGTGAGGACAGGACACACTGAAGCTTTCTTT
-,TRBJ1-2,TRBV4-2,many,CASSQGATGAVYGYTF,TGTGCCAGCAGCCAAGGGGCGACAGGAGCCGTTTATGGCTACACCTTC
TRBD1,TRBJ2-5,TRBV7-2,many,CASSSDRGETQYF,TGTGCCAGCAGTTCGGACAGGGGTGAGACCCAGTACTTC
-,TRBJ2-7,TRBV7-2,many,CASRRFYEQYF,TGTGCCAGCCGGCGGTTCTACGAGCAGTACTTC